Given below is one TCR beta chain in context. The germline V and J ends were trimmed by 0 bases and 5 bases, with 7 bases remaining between them. Germline CDR1 reads LGHNA; CDR2 reads YSLEER. The CDR3 loop spans 13 amino acids. The data derive from a study of blood T cell repertoires in COVID-19. Study at large: Spain, Italy and the United States supplied samples that represented acute and convalescent COVID-19. T cells, B-cell-depleted T cells, or PBMCs supplied cDNA or gDNA.

The authors' processing: Amplification of reference gene primers was used by the study to estimate nucleated cell counts. Clones were sequenced by immunoSEQ multiplex PCR, and TCRdb holds only the in-frame ones, with some missing. Clonal size and the V and J genes are those of that table, whereas D and trimming came from the DNA. The sample yields 150,000 to 200,000 clones, more than 75% seen once. The sequencing sample was made of peripheral blood. The sequence was collected from a human donor in a cohort sampled during active COVID-19. The V call is TRBV4-3, the J call TRBJ2-5, with D hard to call. The CDR3 DNA is TGCGCCAGCAGCCAAGACTACTGGGAGACCCAGTACTTC. Amino acid sequence: CASSQDYWETQYF.